Sequencing of this TCR beta chain was carried out in a study of blood T cells in healthy people across ages (dated by TCRdb to between 2014 and 2017). A note on the overall study: In model experiments, roughly one uniquely barcoded TCR beta cDNA molecule per two T cells was captured by template switching. Age-related changes in TCR beta repertoire diversity were measured in the study by deep sequencing normalized with unique cDNA molecular identifiers. Four age groups were formed from the donors: young (average approximately 15 years), middle-aged (around 41), aged (around 68) and long-lived (approximately 78). Donors of different ages were randomly distributed across sequencing lanes to avoid experimental bias. Using the same blood draw, the study looked at two additional independent replicas of 1 million unique cDNA reads for two donors, one aged 18 to 30 and the other aged 80 or older.

The library was obtained by 5' RACE. TCRdb records Illumina HiSeq 2500 as the sequencer. A second PCR of about 6 to 11 cycles was run with a J-beta primer mix and a sample-barcoded 5' primer. A unique molecular identifier was introduced onto each TCR beta cDNA molecule by a template-switch 5' adaptor carrying 12 random nucleotides. Each sample yielded at least 3 million CDR3-containing paired-end reads. First-strand cDNA synthesis was performed from all RNA using the Mint cDNA synthesis kit, with priming by a TRBC-specific oligonucleotide. Following uracil-DNA glycosylase treatment, all cDNA underwent a first 18-cycle PCR with the universal primers M1SS and BC2_uni_R. In the original analysis: Each sample was normalized by randomly selecting 1 million high-quality reads, each carrying a distinct molecular identifier. Instead of being binned into consensus sequences, reads that shared molecular identifiers were thrown out. MiTCR, with a Q25 quality threshold and the strictest error-elimination algorithm, was used for CDR3 identification, clonotype clustering and error correction. A nonparametric unseen species model with Euler transformation was used to estimate a lower bound on total TCR beta diversity. TCRdb trimmed public reads at Q25 via fastp, called clones via MiXCR and kept in-frame beta chains. Every CDR3 protein is listed once, alongside the most common genes and DNA of its rows. These V and J calls originate from TCRdb's pipeline instead of the authors' own analysis. The sample data list about 1.7 million distinct CDR3 sequences, and roughly 30% of these were observed just once. The ten largest clones represent about 8% of the sample.

V and J are truncated by 2 bases and 1 base respectively, leaving an intervening sequence of 5 bases. For CDR1 and CDR2, the germline V gene lists SQVTM and ANQGSEA. The CDR3, from cysteine to phenylalanine, totals 12 residues. Here the CDR3 DNA is all that survives: 36 bases in frame from base 1. In the case of this clonotype: Its binding antigen is unknown. Base qualities are not at hand, and no much larger clone is one base apart.

Overall study results and their limits: Observed TCR beta diversity per million T cells fell roughly linearly with age, and a significant reduction was already apparent by age around 44. Since profiling was done on bulk unsorted PBMCs, naive and antigen-experienced compartments could not be conclusively compared. A strong correlation was found between observed TCR beta diversity and the percentage of naive T cells measured by flow cytometry. The CMV infection status of donors was not known, potentially confounding age-related changes in expanded clonotypes. Estimates of total diversity based on one million sequenced T cells were considered lower bounds and underestimates. Compared with the aged group, the long-lived group had more naive CD4+ T cells, fewer expanded clones and increased TCR diversity, suggesting age selection.

The donors were roughly 39 Caucasian individuals from Russia, aged 6 to 90 years, who were systemically healthy. Approximately 9.3 milliliters of peripheral blood were drawn from each donor into EDTA-treated Vacutainer tubes. PBMCs were isolated by Ficoll-Paque density-gradient centrifugation, with at least 7 million obtained per sample. Trizol reagent was used to extract total RNA from PBMCs, with at least 6 micrograms per sample. For every donor, an aliquot of PBMCs went through flow cytometry to measure the percentages of naive CD45RAhigh/CD27high T cells. The sequencing input was blood. This sequence originates from a woman aged 25-40 years in good health. The rearranged segments are TRBV29-1 and TRBJ1-1; no D segment can be confidently identified. The DNA sequence follows: TGCAGCGTTGAAATTACGAACACTGAAGCTTTCTTT. It translates to CSVEITNTEAFF.